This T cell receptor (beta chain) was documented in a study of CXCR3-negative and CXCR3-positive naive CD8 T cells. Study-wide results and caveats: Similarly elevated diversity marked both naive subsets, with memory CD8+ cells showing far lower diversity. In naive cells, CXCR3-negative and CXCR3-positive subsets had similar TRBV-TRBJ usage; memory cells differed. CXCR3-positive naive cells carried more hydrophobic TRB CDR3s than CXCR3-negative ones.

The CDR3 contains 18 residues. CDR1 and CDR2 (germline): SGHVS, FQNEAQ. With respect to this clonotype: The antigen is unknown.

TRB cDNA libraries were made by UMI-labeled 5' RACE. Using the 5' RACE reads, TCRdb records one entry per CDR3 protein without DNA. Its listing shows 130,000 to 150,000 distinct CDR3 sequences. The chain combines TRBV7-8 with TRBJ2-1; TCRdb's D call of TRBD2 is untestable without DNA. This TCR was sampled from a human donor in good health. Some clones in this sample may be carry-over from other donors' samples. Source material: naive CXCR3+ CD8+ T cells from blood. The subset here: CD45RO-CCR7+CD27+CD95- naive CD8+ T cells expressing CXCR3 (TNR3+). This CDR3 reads CASSLGLAGALSYNEQFF.